Listed below are T cell receptor beta chains from one sample, sequenced in a study of cytomegalovirus exposure and HLA in healthy donors. The table came from immunoSEQ multiplex PCR; TCRdb's copy has only in-frame clones and leaves some out. Among about 110,000 clones listed, over 75% were seen once. The sequenced sample consisted of PBMCs. The source of these receptors is a man aged 25 to 40 in good health and CMV-seronegative. Both conserved end residues are part of each CDR3. The order of the fields is V gene, J gene, clone size, CDR3 protein. Clone size is given for some rows only: seen once, a few or many times, or a class if the clone is expanded.

TRBV14	TRBJ2-7	.	CASSPLGRVGPYEQYF
TRBV5-4	TRBJ2-5	.	CASSSRLARRRETQYF
TRBV16	TRBJ1-2	.	CASSQITPGQAPAGGGYTF
TRBV5-8	TRBJ1-1	.	CASSLWTGGANTEAFF
TRBV4-1	TRBJ1-4	.	CASSHTRGTGSVENEKLFF
TRBV6-4	TRBJ2-3	.	CASSEGRDTDTQYF
TRBV7-9	TRBJ1-4	.	CASSLGDEKLFF
TRBV7-9	TRBJ1-4	few	CASSLNTLDGEKLFF
TRBV11-2	TRBJ2-7	.	CASSLGGGAYEQYF
TRBV7-3	TRBJ2-3	.	CASSFVAPRGGGRALADTQYF
TRBV6-5	TRBJ2-5	.	CASARSTGGSTQYF
TRBV23-1	TRBJ1-5	.	CASSQSGRHQPQHF
TRBV2	TRBJ2-2	few	CASSEALRLEGETGELFF
TRBV30	TRBJ2-7	once	CACALAGASYEQYF
TRBV7-9	TRBJ1-1	few	CASPPPGTVNTEAFF
TRBV10-3	TRBJ1-5	once	CAISEYGGNQPQHF
TRBV7-9	TRBJ1-2	.	CASSLGQGNYGYTF
TRBV6-5	TRBJ2-1	.	CASSSGTPKTDEQFF
TRBV7-3	TRBJ2-5	.	CASSLRGGSWETQYF
TRBV2	TRBJ1-1	few	CASSLQGLTGAFF
TRBV6-1	TRBJ1-1	once	CASSEALSRPNTEAFF
TRBV11-2	TRBJ1-2	.	CASSRPGTANYGYTF
TRBV5-6	TRBJ2-7	.	CASTASGGSYEQYF
TRBV27	TRBJ2-7	once	CASSWARGSYEQYF
TRBV5-4	TRBJ2-5	once	CASSLEGGALRTQYF
TRBV2	TRBJ1-5	.	CASSGGQGYQPQHF
TRBV30	TRBJ1-5	.	CAWSVGRDQPQHF
TRBV4-2	TRBJ1-4	few	CASSPRTGELFF
TRBV28	TRBJ2-1	.	CASSYPSGGQLYNEQFF
TRBV6-5	TRBJ1-4	.	CASRPAGVVKLFF
TRBV2	TRBJ1-2	.	CASSSGTGVYGYTF
TRBV6-5	TRBJ2-1	.	CASRLQGDSYNEQFF
TRBV30	TRBJ1-5	.	CAWSGKDRGQLHQPQHF
TRBV2	TRBJ2-7	.	CASSEVAKGAYEQYF
TRBV5-1	TRBJ1-1	.	CASSWGPDRGTEAFF
TRBV6-4	TRBJ2-1	.	CASRPAAGGPDEQFF
TRBV5-4	TRBJ1-4	.	CASSSRTGLNEKLFF
TRBV7-8	TRBJ2-7	few	CASSRRPPGQDYEQYF
TRBV29-1	TRBJ2-7	.	CSVEGTGGREQYF
TRBV30	TRBJ2-3	.	CAWTSGYTDTQYF
TRBV27	TRBJ1-6	.	CASRETGATSPLHF
TRBV7-9	TRBJ1-3	.	CASSLGTGLSGNTIYF
TRBV11-2	TRBJ1-2	.	CASSLGLRGRDYGYTF
TRBV6-1	TRBJ2-7	.	CASSEASAYEQYF
TRBV5-6	TRBJ2-1	.	CASSLGTSVYYNEQFF
TRBV25-1	TRBJ2-1	once	CASSEYNRDEQFF
TRBV11-2	TRBJ2-5	.	CASTIGAQETQYF
TRBV7-3	TRBJ2-3	.	CASSMTGPTDTQYF
TRBV6-4	TRBJ2-3	.	CASSLGGPGDTQYF
TRBV2	TRBJ2-3	.	CASSGGGPATDTQYF
TRBV19	TRBJ2-6	.	CASSSGHFLSGANVLTF
TRBV7-9	TRBJ1-4	.	CASRPQGPGTNEKLFF
TRBV19	TRBJ2-7	.	CASRTRDLLSYEQYF
TRBV2	TRBJ2-3	.	CASGRTQTQYF
TRBV15	TRBJ1-5	.	CATSRGAGGNNQPQHF
TRBV2	TRBJ2-7	.	CVAGAARPFEQYF
TRBV14	TRBJ1-1	.	CASSFLVNTEAFF
TRBV29-1	TRBJ2-7	once	CSVRPGTSGMYEQYF
TRBV5-4	TRBJ2-4	.	CASSLERGSAKNIQYF